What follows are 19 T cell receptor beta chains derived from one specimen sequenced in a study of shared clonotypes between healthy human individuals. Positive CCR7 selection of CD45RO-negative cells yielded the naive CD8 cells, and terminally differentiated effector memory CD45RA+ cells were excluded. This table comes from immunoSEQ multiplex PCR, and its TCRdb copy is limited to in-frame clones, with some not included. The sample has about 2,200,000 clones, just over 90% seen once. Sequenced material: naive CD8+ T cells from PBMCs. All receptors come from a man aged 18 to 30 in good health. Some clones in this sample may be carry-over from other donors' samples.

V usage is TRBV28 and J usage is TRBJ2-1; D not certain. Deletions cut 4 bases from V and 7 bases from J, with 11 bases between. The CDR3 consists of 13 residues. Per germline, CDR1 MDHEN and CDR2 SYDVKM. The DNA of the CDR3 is TGTGCCAGCAGTTACGAGAGTTCTAATGAGCAGTTCTTC. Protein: CASSYESSNEQFF.

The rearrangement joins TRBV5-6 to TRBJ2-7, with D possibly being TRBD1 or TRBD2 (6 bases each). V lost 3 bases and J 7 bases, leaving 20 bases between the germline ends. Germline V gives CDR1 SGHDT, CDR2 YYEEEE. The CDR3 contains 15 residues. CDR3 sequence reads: CASSWGPGGVSEQYF. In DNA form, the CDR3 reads TGTGCCAGCAGCTGGGGGCCCGGAGGGGTGAGTGAGCAGTACTTC.

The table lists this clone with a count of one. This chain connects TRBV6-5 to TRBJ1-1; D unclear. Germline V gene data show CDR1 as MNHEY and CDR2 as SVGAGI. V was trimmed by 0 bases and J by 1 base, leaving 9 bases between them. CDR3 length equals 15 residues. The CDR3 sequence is CASSYSDPGNTEAFF. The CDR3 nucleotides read TGTGCCAGCAGTTACTCGGATCCAGGGAACACTGAAGCTTTCTTT.

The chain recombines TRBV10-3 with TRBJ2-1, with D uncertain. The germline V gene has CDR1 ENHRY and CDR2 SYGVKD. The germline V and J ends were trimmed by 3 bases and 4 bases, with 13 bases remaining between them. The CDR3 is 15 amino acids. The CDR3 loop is CAISDLVGEYNEQFF. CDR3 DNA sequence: TGTGCCATCAGTGACCTAGTTGGGGAATACAATGAGCAGTTCTTC.

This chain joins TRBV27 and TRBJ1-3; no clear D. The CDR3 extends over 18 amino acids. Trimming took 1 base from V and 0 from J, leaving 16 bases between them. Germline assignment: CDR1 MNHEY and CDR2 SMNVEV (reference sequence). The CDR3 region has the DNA TGTGCCAGCAGTTTATACCCTCCTGGTGGCAGCTCTGGAAACACCATATATTTT. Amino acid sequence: CASSLYPPGGSSGNTIYF.

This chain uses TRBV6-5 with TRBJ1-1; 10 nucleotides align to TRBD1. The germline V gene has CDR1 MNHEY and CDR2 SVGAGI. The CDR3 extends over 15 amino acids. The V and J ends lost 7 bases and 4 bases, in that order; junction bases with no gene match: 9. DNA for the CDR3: TGTGCCAGCACCCCGACAGGGGGCGGGGGCACTGAAGCTTTCTTT. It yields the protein CASTPTGGGGTEAFF.

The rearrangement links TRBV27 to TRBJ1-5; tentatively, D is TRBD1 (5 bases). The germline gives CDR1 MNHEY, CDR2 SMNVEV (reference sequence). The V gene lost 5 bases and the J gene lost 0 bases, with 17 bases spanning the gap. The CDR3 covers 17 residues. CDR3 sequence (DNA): TGTGCCAGCAGTCCACAAATGGGGCTTTTTAGCAATCAGCCCCAGCATTTT. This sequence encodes CASSPQMGLFSNQPQHF.

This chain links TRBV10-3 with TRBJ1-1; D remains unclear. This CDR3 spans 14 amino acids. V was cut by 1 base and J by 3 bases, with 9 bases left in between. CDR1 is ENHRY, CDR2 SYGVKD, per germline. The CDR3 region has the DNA TGTGCCATCAGTGAGTTTCATGGGGACACTGAAGCTTTCTTT. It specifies CAISEFHGDTEAFF.

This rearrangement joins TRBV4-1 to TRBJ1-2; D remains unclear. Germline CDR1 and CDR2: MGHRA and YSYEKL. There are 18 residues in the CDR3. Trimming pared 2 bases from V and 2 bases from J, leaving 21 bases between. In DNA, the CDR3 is TGCGCCAGCAGCCAATCACTAGTCTCACACCAACCCAACTATGGCTACACCTTC. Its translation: CASSQSLVSHQPNYGYTF.

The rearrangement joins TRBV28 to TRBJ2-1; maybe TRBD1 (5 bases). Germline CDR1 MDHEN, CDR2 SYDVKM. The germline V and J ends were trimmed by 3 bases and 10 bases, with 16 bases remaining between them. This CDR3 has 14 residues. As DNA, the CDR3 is TGTGCCAGCAGTTTGGGGCGCCGCCTCAGGGAGCAGTTCTTC. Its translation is CASSLGRRLREQFF.

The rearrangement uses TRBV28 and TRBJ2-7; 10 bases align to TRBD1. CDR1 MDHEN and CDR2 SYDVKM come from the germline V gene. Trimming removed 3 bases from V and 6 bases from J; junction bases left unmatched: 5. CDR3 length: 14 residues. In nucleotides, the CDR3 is TGTGCCAGCAGTTTTGGGACAGGGGCCGCCGAGCAGTACTTC. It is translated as CASSFGTGAAEQYF.

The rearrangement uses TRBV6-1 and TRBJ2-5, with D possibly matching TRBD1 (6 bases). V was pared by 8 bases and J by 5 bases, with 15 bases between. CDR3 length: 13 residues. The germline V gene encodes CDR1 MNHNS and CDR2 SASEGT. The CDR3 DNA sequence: TGTGCCAGCGGTGCAGAAACAGGGGAGACCCAGTACTTC. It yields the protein CASGAETGETQYF.

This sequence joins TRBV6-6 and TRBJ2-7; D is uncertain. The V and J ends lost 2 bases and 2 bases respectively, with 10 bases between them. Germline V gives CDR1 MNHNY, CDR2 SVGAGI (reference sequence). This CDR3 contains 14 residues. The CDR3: CASSYGLGTYEQYF. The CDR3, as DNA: TGTGCCAGCAGTTACGGGCTGGGAACCTACGAGCAGTACTTC.

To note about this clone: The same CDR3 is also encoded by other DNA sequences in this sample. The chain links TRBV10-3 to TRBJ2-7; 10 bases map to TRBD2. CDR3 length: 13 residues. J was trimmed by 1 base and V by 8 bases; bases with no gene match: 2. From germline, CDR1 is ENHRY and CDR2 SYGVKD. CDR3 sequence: CAIGAGGSYEQYF. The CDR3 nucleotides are TGTGCCATCGGAGCGGGAGGGTCCTACGAGCAGTACTTC.

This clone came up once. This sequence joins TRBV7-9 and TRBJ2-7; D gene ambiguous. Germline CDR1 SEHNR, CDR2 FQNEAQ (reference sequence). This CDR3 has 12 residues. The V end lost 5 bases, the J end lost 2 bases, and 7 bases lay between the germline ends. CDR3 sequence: CASSHDAYEQYF. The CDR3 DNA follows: TGTGCCAGCAGCCACGACGCCTACGAGCAGTACTTC.

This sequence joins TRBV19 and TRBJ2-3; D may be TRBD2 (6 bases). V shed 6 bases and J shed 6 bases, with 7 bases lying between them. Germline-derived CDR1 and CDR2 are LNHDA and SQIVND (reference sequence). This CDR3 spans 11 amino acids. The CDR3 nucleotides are TGTGCCAGTAGAGGAGGGGATACGCAGTATTTT. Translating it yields CASRGGDTQYF.

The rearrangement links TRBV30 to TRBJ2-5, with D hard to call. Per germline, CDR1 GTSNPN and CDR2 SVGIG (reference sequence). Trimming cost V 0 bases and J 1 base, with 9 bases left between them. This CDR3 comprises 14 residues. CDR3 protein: CAWSVLVFQETQYF. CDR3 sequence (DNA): TGTGCCTGGAGTGTACTGGTATTCCAAGAGACCCAGTACTTC.

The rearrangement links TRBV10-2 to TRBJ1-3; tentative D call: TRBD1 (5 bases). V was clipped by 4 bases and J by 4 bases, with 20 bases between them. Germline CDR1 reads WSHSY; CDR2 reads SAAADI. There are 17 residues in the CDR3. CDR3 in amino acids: CASSGSTTQAAGNTIYF. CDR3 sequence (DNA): TGCGCCAGCAGTGGCTCGACAACACAGGCCGCCGGAAACACCATATATTTT.

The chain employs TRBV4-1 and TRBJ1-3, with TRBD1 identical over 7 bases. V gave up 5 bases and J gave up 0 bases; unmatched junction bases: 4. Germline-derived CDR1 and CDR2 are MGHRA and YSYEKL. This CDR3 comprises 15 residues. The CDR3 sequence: CASSSTGLSGNTIYF. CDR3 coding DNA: TGCGCCAGCAGCTCGACAGGGCTCTCTGGAAACACCATATATTTT.